These T cell receptor beta chains were read from a single sample in a study of T cell responses to AZD1222 COVID-19 vaccine. Repertoires were generated with immunoSEQ multiplex PCR, while TCRdb's copy carries only in-frame clones and drops some. The data contain some 56,000 clones, approximately 89% of them singletons. The specimen was peripheral blood, collected 28 days after the second AZD1222 dose. Receptors were obtained from an adult who received the AZD1222 COVID-19 vaccine. CDR3s include the opening cysteine and the closing phenylalanine or tryptophan.

J gene,V gene,CDR3 protein
TRBJ1-1,TRBV6-2/TRBV6-3,CASSNQGAYTEAFF
TRBJ2-1,TRBV18,CASVPGQGSGLAAYNEQFF
TRBJ1-2,TRBV15,CATSSTGTGNYGYTF
TRBJ2-7,TRBV2,CASSDGRGLYEQYF
TRBJ2-1,TRBV5-1,CASSSSGFSYNEQFF
TRBJ2-7,TRBV5-1,CASSLGEGAHEQYF
TRBJ1-2,TRBV29-1,CSVEVAGNYGYTF
TRBJ1-5,TRBV5-4,CASSFGGHQPQHF
TRBJ1-1,TRBV28,CASSLRLGGWTEAFF
TRBJ2-1,TRBV7-2,CASSLWTSGRSYNEQFF
TRBJ2-2,TRBV19,CASIDRNPNTGELFF
TRBJ2-3,TRBV19,CASSIAHGGTDTQYF
TRBJ2-2,TRBV27,CASSLFPGGDTGELFF
TRBJ2-1,TRBV19,CASSIAGGTGGIEQFF
TRBJ1-6,TRBV13,CASSPRTGGGNNSPLHF
TRBJ2-7,TRBV28,CASTAGGAYEQYF
TRBJ1-1,TRBV6-1,CATMKGGTEAFF
TRBJ1-5,TRBV19,CATALTGMNQPQHF
TRBJ2-6,TRBV5-1,CASSPGTGGASAGANVLTF
TRBJ2-7,TRBV28,CASSLGGYSYEQYF
TRBJ1-5,TRBV19,CASSIDKTGMLGRNQPQHF
TRBJ1-1,TRBV6-5,CASSYGGADTEAFF
TRBJ2-7,TRBV5-1,CASSDATGGGEQYF
TRBJ1-2,TRBV7-2,CASSLGGQTNYGYTF
TRBJ1-4,TRBV14,CASSRTGEKLFF
TRBJ1-2,TRBV10-1,CASSDYRDRDYTF
TRBJ2-7,TRBV6-5,CASRYRYEQYF
TRBJ1-3,TRBV10-3,CAISESIQGSGNTIYF
TRBJ1-1,TRBV2,CASRGRGADTEAFF
TRBJ2-3,TRBV5-1,CASTVQGPTDTQYF
TRBJ1-4,TRBV7-9,CASSLGGLNEKLFF
TRBJ1-1,TRBV11-2,CASSLRVSGTEAFF